This entry lists 2 T cell receptor beta chains sequenced from one sample in a study of OX40 agonist ivuxolimab in advanced cancers. TCRdb keeps only in-frame clones here, not all; method: immunoSEQ multiplex PCR. Of around 39,000 clones in the sample, about 87% are singletons; the top ten hold less than 5%. Sequenced material: CD4+ or CD8+ T cells sorted from blood, taken in a trial of the OX40 agonist ivuxolimab. The source of these receptors is an adult with an advanced solid tumor such as melanoma, head and neck, liver or kidney cancer.

The chain recombines TRBV18 with TRBJ2-1; TRBD1 is a possible D gene (5 bases). This CDR3 region has 14 residues. Germline V gene lookup returns CDR1 KGHSH and CDR2 LQKENI. V lost 4 bases and J 7 bases, leaving 14 bases between the germline ends. The CDR3 nucleotides read TGTGCCAGCTCACTCCAGACAGCACGGAATGAGCAGTTCTTC. Translation: CASSLQTARNEQFF.

The chain couples TRBV9 to TRBJ1-5, with 9 nucleotides matching TRBD1. There are 14 residues in the CDR3. V trimming: 0 bases; J trimming: 5 bases; junction bases outside the gene matches: 0. Germline lookup yields CDR1 SGDLS and CDR2 YYNGEE. The CDR3 here is CASSVGTGDQPQHF. The DNA of the CDR3 is TGTGCCAGCAGCGTAGGGACAGGGGATCAGCCCCAGCATTTT.